The T cell receptor beta chain under discussion was sequenced for a study of metastatic and nonmetastatic thyroid tumors. Study conclusions and caveats: When malignant thyroid tumors were compared with benign nodules, TCR beta diversity was reportedly significantly higher in the malignant tumors. This held in both blood and tumor samples.

At least ten counts were recorded for this clone. The antigen remains undetermined. TCRdb re-analyzed the PCR reads using MiXCR. The table lists more than 70,000 clones, about 9.1% of them singletons, with roughly 10% in the top ten. The V gene's germline CDR1 is SQVTM and CDR2 ANQGSEA. The CDR3 length is 12 residues. Thyroid surgery was performed in patients who had received no treatment beforehand. The J gene is TRBJ1-2, the V gene TRBV29-1; possibly TRBD1 for D (6 bases). The sample was blood. The receptor was isolated from a female donor with papillary thyroid cancer or a benign thyroid nodule (not recorded which). Some clones in this sample may be carry-over from other donors' samples. The CDR3 DNA reads as TGCACCATTTGGGGGGGCGACTATGGCTACACCTTC. This sequence encodes CTIWGGDYGYTF.